Following are 2 T cell receptor beta chains from one sample sequenced in a study of blood T cell repertoires in COVID-19. Sequencing was performed with immunoSEQ multiplex PCR; in TCRdb, only in-frame clones are kept and a portion is missing. Here the sample spans tens of thousands of clones, about 81% being singletons. The source material was peripheral blood. All receptors come from a human donor in a cohort sampled during active COVID-19.

The V gene is TRBV28, the J gene TRBJ2-7, with 7 positions matching TRBD1. Looked up from germline, CDR1 is MDHEN and CDR2 is SYDVKM. The trim removed 6 bases at V and 2 bases at J, leaving 7 bases unmatched. The CDR3 runs to 14 residues. CDR3 bases: TGTGCCAGCAGGCCCCGGGACAGAGCCTACGAGCAGTACTTC. Amino acid sequence: CASRPRDRAYEQYF.

J is TRBJ2-7 and V is TRBV18, with 8 bases identical to TRBD2. The junction had 4 bases not matched to a gene; V was cut back by 1 base and J by 2 bases. Germline-derived CDR1 and CDR2 are KGHSH and LQKENI. The CDR3 covers 15 residues. CDR3 sequence: CASSPRTGGPYEQYF. In nucleotides, the CDR3 is TGTGCCAGCTCACCACGGACGGGAGGGCCCTACGAGCAGTACTTC.